This passage covers 25 T cell receptor beta chains from one sample sequenced in a study of T cells after yellow fever vaccination. TCRdb redid the calling of the 5' RACE reads with MiXCR, one entry per CDR3 protein. Counted here are about 320,000 distinct CDR3 sequences, approximately 4% occurring once; the ten biggest clones make up roughly a fifth. Sample: PBMCs, taken 15 days after the yellow fever booster vaccination. Every receptor here comes from a man younger than 30 who received the YFV17D yellow fever vaccine.

The table lists this clonotype with a few counts. V and J are TRBV9 and TRBJ1-2; tentatively, D is TRBD1 (5 bases). Germline assignment: CDR1 SGDLS and CDR2 YYNGEE. This CDR3 has 13 residues. V shed 3 bases and J shed 14 bases, with 20 bases lying between them. The CDR3 is CASSAPPLGQITF. CDR3 sequence (DNA): TGTGCCAGCAGCGCCCCCCCACTTGGACAAATTACCTTC.

The chain has TRBV6-1 and TRBJ2-2, with D unclear. The CDR3 has 16 residues. Trimming cost V 0 bases and J 4 bases, with 12 bases left between them. Germline assignment: CDR1 MNHNS and CDR2 SASEGT. CDR3 in DNA: TGTGCCAGCAGTGAAGCTAAGGTGTTTGTCACCGGGGAGCTGTTTTTT. Translation gives CASSEAKVFVTGELFF.

The chain couples TRBV5-1 to TRBJ2-1, with 9 bases that match TRBD2. The germline V gene has CDR1 SGHRS and CDR2 YFSETQ. V was clipped by 5 bases and J by 6 bases; unmatched bases: 3. The CDR3 runs to 13 residues. DNA for the CDR3: TGCGCCAGCAGTACTAGCGGGTTCAATGAGCAGTTCTTC. This gives the protein CASSTSGFNEQFF. Drawing the rest from reference TRBV5-1 and TRBJ2-1, the complete variable domain is KAGVTQTPRYLIKTRGQQVTLSCSPISGHRSVSWYQQTPGQGLQFLFEYFSETQRNKGNFPGRFSGRQFSNSRSEMNVSTLELGDSALYLCASSTSGFNEQFFGPGTRLTVL.

This clonotype was detected ten times or more. V is TRBV5-1 and J is TRBJ2-7; tentative D call: TRBD1 (5 bases). The CDR3 length is 12 residues. Trimming took off 4 bases at V and 2 bases at J, with 7 bases between the two ends. The V gene's germline CDR1 is SGHRS and CDR2 YFSETQ. As DNA, the CDR3 is TGCGCCAGCAGCCTAGGGGCCTACGAGCAGTACTTC. Amino acids: CASSLGAYEQYF.

This clonotype was counted only a few times. The gene calls are TRBV6-6 and TRBJ2-5; a weak D match, TRBD2 (7 bases). The CDR3 length is 15 residues. The V end was cut by 5 bases, the J end by 1 base, with 14 bases between. Germline CDR1 and CDR2: MNHNY and SVGAGI (reference sequence). In DNA form, the CDR3 reads TGTGCCAGCAGTCTTACGGGGGGCCTCCAAGAGACCCAGTACTTC. The encoded protein is CASSLTGGLQETQYF.

This chain links TRBV12-5 with TRBJ2-3; weak D call: TRBD2 (6 bases). Germline assignment: CDR1 LGHNT and CDR2 FRNRAP. The ends were cut back, 7 bases at V and 2 bases at J, with 13 bases in the middle. The CDR3 is 14 amino acids. The CDR3 spells CASVRDSTTDTQYF. In DNA form, the CDR3 reads TGTGCTAGTGTCCGGGACTCCACCACAGATACGCAGTATTTT.

The table lists this clonotype with many counts. This chain uses TRBV7-2 with TRBJ2-7, with D uncertain. Per germline, CDR1 SGHTA and CDR2 FQGNSA. The CDR3 length is 12 residues. V shed 5 bases and J shed 5 bases, with 10 bases lying between them. CDR3 protein: CASSRARDEQYF. In nucleotides, the CDR3 is TGTGCCAGCAGCCGAGCCCGGGACGAGCAGTACTTC.

The chain employs TRBV12-3 or TRBV12-4 and TRBJ1-1, with TRBD1 identical over 7 bases. V trimming: 6 bases; J trimming: 6 bases; junction bases outside the gene matches: 7. CDR3 size: 13 residues. The CDR3 loop is CASSTGTAPEAFF. The DNA for the CDR3 is TGTGCCAGCAGCACCGGGACAGCTCCTGAAGCTTTCTTT.

This clonotype turned up a few times. The genes are TRBV11-2 and TRBJ2-3; perhaps TRBD1 as D (6 bases). The CDR3 spans 18 residues. Trimming removed 5 bases at V and 0 bases at J, with 21 bases between. The germline V gene encodes CDR1 SGHAT and CDR2 FQNNGV. This CDR3 reads CASSRGGAGDPSTDTQYF. CDR3 coding DNA: TGTGCCAGCAGCCGTGGCGGCGCAGGGGACCCTAGCACAGATACGCAGTATTTT.

The chain is built from TRBV5-1 and TRBJ1-1; weak D call: TRBD1 (6 bases). The CDR3 spans 17 residues. The V end lost 2 bases, the J end lost 4 bases, and 21 bases lay between the germline ends. Germline V lookup: CDR1 SGHRS, CDR2 YFSETQ. Written as DNA, the CDR3 is TGCGCCAGCAGCTTTGACAGGCCACCAGGCAGGGGCACTGAAGCTTTCTTT. Protein product: CASSFDRPPGRGTEAFF.

This clonotype was recorded a few times. The CDR3 nucleotides read TGTGCCAGCAGTTTAGAGTGGGGGGGACAGGGAGATGAGACCCAGTACTTC. As protein: CASSLEWGGQGDETQYF. The rearrangement uses TRBV12-3 or TRBV12-4 and TRBJ2-5; TRBD1 aligns across 9 bases. V lost 1 base to trimming and J lost 5 bases; unmatched junction nucleotides: 11. CDR3 length: 17 residues.

The chain employs TRBV7-8 and TRBJ1-1; 7 nucleotides match TRBD1. V was pared by 5 bases and J by 4 bases, with 10 bases of the junction left unmatched. This CDR3 has 15 residues. Germline loops: CDR1 SGHVS, CDR2 FQNEAQ. CDR3 protein: CASSPTTGLVTEAFF. The DNA of the CDR3 is TGTGCCAGCAGCCCAACGACAGGGTTGGTCACTGAAGCTTTCTTT.

The genes are TRBV19 and TRBJ1-4; D perhaps matches TRBD1 (5 bases). The CDR3 is 15 amino acids. Germline CDR1 and CDR2: LNHDA and SQIVND (reference sequence). Trimming shortened V by 1 base and J by 8 bases, and 14 bases separated the two germline ends. The CDR3 nucleotides are TGTGCCAGTAGTATAGTCCCGGGACCGGCGGAAAAACTGTTTTTT. This sequence encodes CASSIVPGPAEKLFF.

A few counts support this clonotype. The rearrangement uses TRBV15 and TRBJ2-2, with 11 positions matching TRBD1. Germline lookup yields CDR1 LNHNV and CDR2 YYDKDF (reference sequence). This CDR3 has 17 amino acids. V was pared by 0 bases and J by 8 bases, with 8 bases of the junction left unmatched. The CDR3 sequence: CATSRDQDRGRLGELFF. The CDR3, as DNA: TGTGCCACCAGCAGAGATCAGGACAGGGGGCGTTTGGGGGAGCTGTTTTTT.

Concerning this clonotype: Since a much larger clone is just one base distant, this may be a read error. This chain links TRBV7-3 with TRBJ2-1; TRBD2 might be the D (5 bases). Germline-derived CDR1 and CDR2 are SGHTA and FQGTGA. V lost 2 bases and J 5 bases, leaving 16 bases between the germline ends. The CDR3 has 16 amino acids. DNA of the CDR3: TGTGCCAGCAGCTTAGGTTGGCGGGTGGACCACAATGAGCAGTTCTTC. Protein sequence: CASSLGWRVDHNEQFF.

This clonotype was found many times. The rearrangement links TRBV7-3 to TRBJ2-1, with TRBD2 identical over 8 bases. The J segment lost 9 bases and the V segment lost 3 bases, leaving 1 base of the junction unmatched. This CDR3 comprises 12 residues. Looked up from germline, CDR1 is SGHTA and CDR2 is FQGTGA. In DNA form, the CDR3 reads TGTGCCAGCAGCTTCGGGGGGGCTGAGCAGTTCTTC. This encodes CASSFGGAEQFF.

Ten or more counts support this clonotype. This chain joins TRBV28 and TRBJ2-7; no clear D gene. The CDR3 length is 14 residues. Germline V gene sequence: CDR1 MDHEN, CDR2 SYDVKM. Trimming pared 4 bases from V and 0 bases from J, leaving 10 bases between. The CDR3 DNA follows: TGTGCCAGCAGTTCGCTCTATAGCTCCTACGAGCAGTACGTC. This encodes CASSSLYSSYEQYV.

This clonotype has a count of ten or more. The chain recombines TRBV6-2 or TRBV6-3 with TRBJ1-1; the D gene is possibly TRBD1 (6 bases). Germline CDR1 MNHEY, CDR2 SVGEGT. With 7 bases removed from V and 12 bases from J, the gap between germline ends came to 15 bases. The CDR3 totals 11 residues. The chain's CDR3 is CASILGGRTFF. CDR3 nucleotide sequence: TGTGCCAGCATCCTTGGGGGGCGAACTTTCTTT.

This clonotype has a handful of counts. The chain combines TRBV4-1 with TRBJ2-1, with a weak D call TRBD1 (6 bases). Germline CDR1 MGHRA, CDR2 YSYEKL. Trimming took 0 bases from V and 12 from J, leaving 24 bases between them. The CDR3 loop spans 17 amino acids. The CDR3 protein is CASSQEAPGRGRSGQFF. The CDR3 region has the DNA TGCGCCAGCAGCCAAGAGGCTCCAGGCAGGGGCCGAAGCGGGCAGTTCTTC.

This clonotype was seen repeatedly, ten times or more. The rearrangement uses TRBV10-1 and TRBJ2-5; D is unresolved. The CDR3 runs to 14 residues. The V gene's germline CDR1 is WNHNN and CDR2 SYGVQD (reference sequence). V dropped 0 bases and J dropped 5 bases, with 10 bases sitting between them. The CDR3 here is CASSESGNRETQYF. CDR3 nucleotide sequence: TGCGCCAGCAGTGAGTCGGGAAACCGGGAGACCCAGTACTTC.

This clonotype was found many times. This chain connects TRBV20-1 to TRBJ2-3; 11 bases are shared with TRBD2. The ends lost 5 bases at V and 5 bases at J; junction bases unmatched: 9. The CDR3 extends over 15 amino acids. The V gene's germline CDR1 is DFQATT and CDR2 SNEGSKA (reference sequence). CDR3 DNA: TGCAGTGCTGCCACTGGGGGACTAGCGGTAGATACGCAGTATTTT. Its protein product is CSAATGGLAVDTQYF.

The chain combines TRBV7-2 with TRBJ1-2; tentative D call: TRBD1 (5 bases). The germline V gene encodes CDR1 SGHTA and CDR2 FQGNSA. This CDR3 has 13 amino acids. V lost 2 bases to trimming and J lost 8 bases, with 12 bases between them. The CDR3 coding sequence is TGTGCCAGCAGCTTAATAGGTCAGGGAGGCTACACCTTC. Translating it yields CASSLIGQGGYTF.

This CDR3 reads CASSRSPGGTYEQYF. The CDR3 DNA reads TGTGCCAGCAGTCGATCCCCAGGTGGCACCTACGAGCAGTACTTC. V usage is TRBV7-9 and J usage is TRBJ2-7; D not resolved. The germline V gene has CDR1 SEHNR and CDR2 FQNEAQ (reference sequence). The germline V and J ends were trimmed by 6 bases and 2 bases, with 17 bases remaining between them. The CDR3 has 15 amino acids.

There are many counts of this clonotype. V gene TRBV7-2 combines with J gene TRBJ2-2; 9 bases agree with TRBD2. The V segment lost 5 bases and the J segment 6 bases; nucleotides outside the gene matches: 4. The CDR3 extends over 14 amino acids. Germline V gene data show CDR1 as SGHTA and CDR2 as FQGNSA. Here the CDR3 DNA reads TGTGCCAGCAGCGCGGGACTAGCCTCCGGGGAGCTGTTTTTT. Translating it yields CASSAGLASGELFF.

This clonotype came up many times. J is TRBJ2-7 and V is TRBV20-1, with 10 bases fitting TRBD1. The CDR3 sequence is 14 residues long. V dropped 4 bases and J dropped 4; count of bases not matched to a gene: 7. In germline, CDR1 is DFQATT, CDR2 SNEGSKA (reference sequence). CDR3 loop: CSATPGTGAYEQYV. The CDR3 region has the DNA TGCAGTGCTACTCCCGGGACAGGGGCTTACGAGCAGTACGTC.